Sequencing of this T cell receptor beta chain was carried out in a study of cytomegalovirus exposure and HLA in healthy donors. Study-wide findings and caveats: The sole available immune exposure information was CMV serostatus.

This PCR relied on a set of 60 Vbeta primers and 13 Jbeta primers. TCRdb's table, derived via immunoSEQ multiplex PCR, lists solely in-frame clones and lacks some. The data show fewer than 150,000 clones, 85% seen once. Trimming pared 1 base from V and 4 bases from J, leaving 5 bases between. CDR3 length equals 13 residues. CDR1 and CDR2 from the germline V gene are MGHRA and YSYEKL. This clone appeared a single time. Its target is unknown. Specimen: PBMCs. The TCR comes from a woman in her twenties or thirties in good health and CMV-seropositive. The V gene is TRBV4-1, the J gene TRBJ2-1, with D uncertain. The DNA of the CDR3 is TGCGCCAGCAGCCAAGTCCCTTACAATGAGCAGTTCTTC. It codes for CASSQVPYNEQFF.